The present entry profiles one T cell receptor beta chain with its context. This record belongs to a study of graft-versus-host responses after intestinal transplantation. Trimming left V 2 bases short and J 7 bases short, with 17 bases between. Germline V CDR1 and CDR2: MNHNS, SASEGT. This CDR3 spans 15 amino acids. Irradiated stimulators labeled with violet dye, 200,000 in number, were plated with 200,000 CFSE-labeled responders. Post-reaction sorting isolated proliferating CFSE-low CD3+CD4+ and CD3+CD8+ responders. Points from the study as a whole: Recipient marrow harbored GvH clones, some of which surfaced first in ileum or blood.

Generated by immunoSEQ multiplex PCR, the TCRdb table keeps only in-frame clones and is missing some. Of roughly 20,000 clones in the sample, 40% to 45% were seen once. The source was alloreactive CD8+ T cells from a mixed lymphocyte reaction culture, collected before intestinal transplant. Described subset: CFSE-low proliferating T cells sorted from approximately 6-day pre-transplant mixed lymphocyte reaction (GvH or HvG direction). The J gene is TRBJ1-2, the V gene TRBV6-1; the D gene is possibly TRBD1 (6 bases). This sequence was found in a human patient who received an intestinal transplant. CDR3 sequence: CASSEWSGDMGGYTF. CDR3 nucleotides: TGTGCCAGCAGTGAATGGTCAGGGGATATGGGTGGCTACACCTTC.